The source of this TCR beta chain is a study of radiotherapy plus CTLA-4 blockade in lung cancer. Study-wide context: Objective responses occurred in around 20% of patients; approximately 33% had disease control.

V lost 5 bases, J lost 5 bases, and 7 bases lay in between. The germline V gene has CDR1 PRHDT and CDR2 FYEKMQ (reference sequence). The CDR3 spans 13 residues. On this clone itself: Its antigen is still unknown.

TCRdb keeps only in-frame clones here, not all; method: immunoSEQ multiplex PCR. The table has about 48,000 clones, approximately 86% seen once; the top ten hold 15% to 20%. Study-wide results and caveats: Researchers report tumor-derived TCR clones expanding in blood after radiotherapy plus ipilimumab.

The rearrangement links TRBV13 to TRBJ2-6; unclear D gene. This TCR came from a human donor with non-small cell lung cancer that progressed on radiotherapy plus ipilimumab. Some clones in this sample may be carry-over from other donors' samples. The sequencing used peripheral blood, collected from a patient treated with radiotherapy plus ipilimumab. The CDR3 DNA sequence: TGTGCCAGCAGCCCCCTCCGGGCCAACGTCCTGACTTTC. Protein: CASSPLRANVLTF.